This TCR beta chain was recovered during a study of T cells in Graves' hyperthyroidism and ophthalmopathy. V was pared by 5 bases and J by 7 bases, with 21 bases between. This CDR3 spans 15 amino acids. CDR1 and CDR2 from the germline V gene are DFQATT and SNEGSKA (reference sequence). From RNA transcripts, TCR beta CDR3 regions were amplified. The HTBI primer set served for first-round RT-PCR of the TCR CDR3. TCRdb re-analysed the multiplex PCR reads in MiXCR, keeping a single row per CDR3 protein. The top ten hold around a sixth of the sample, which has some 360,000 distinct CDR3 sequences, approximately 18% seen once. With duration under 3 months, ophthalmopathy was active: Clinical Activity Score at least 3, NOSPECS at least 4.

The genes are TRBV20-1 and TRBJ1-5; TRBD1 is a possible D gene (6 bases). The sample comprised blood. The origin of this receptor is a woman in her thirties or forties with Graves' ophthalmopathy. The CDR3, as DNA: TGCAGTGCTGGACTAACAAACAGGGTAGGGCAGCCCCAGCATTTT. Its protein is CSAGLTNRVGQPQHF.